The present T cell receptor (beta chain) was sequenced within a study of shared clonotypes between healthy human individuals. Germline V gives CDR1 SGHVS, CDR2 FQNEAQ. CDR3 length: 18 residues. V shed 8 bases, J shed 3 bases, and the junction held 18 bases outside the gene matches. The assay was immunoSEQ multiplex PCR, and TCRdb's table has in-frame clones only and misses some. This sample has hundreds of thousands of clones, with approximately 79% found just once. Sequencing input: memory CD4+ T cells sorted from blood. As to subset: CD45RA-negative fraction. The source of this sequence is a woman in her 30s in good health. V gene TRBV7-8 combines with J gene TRBJ2-1; TRBD2 agrees at 8 bases. CDR3 in amino acids: CASSWVAGLNFNYNEQFF. Written as DNA, the CDR3 is TGTGCCAGCTCGTGGGTAGCGGGACTAAACTTTAACTACAATGAGCAGTTCTTC. Full variable domain (rest looked up from reference TRBV7-8 and TRBJ2-1): GAGVSQSPRYKVAKRGQDVALRCDPISGHVSLFWYQQALGQGPEFLTYFQNEAQLDKSGLPSDRFFAERPEGSVSTLKIQRTQQEDSAVYLCASSWVAGLNFNYNEQFFGPGTRLTVL.